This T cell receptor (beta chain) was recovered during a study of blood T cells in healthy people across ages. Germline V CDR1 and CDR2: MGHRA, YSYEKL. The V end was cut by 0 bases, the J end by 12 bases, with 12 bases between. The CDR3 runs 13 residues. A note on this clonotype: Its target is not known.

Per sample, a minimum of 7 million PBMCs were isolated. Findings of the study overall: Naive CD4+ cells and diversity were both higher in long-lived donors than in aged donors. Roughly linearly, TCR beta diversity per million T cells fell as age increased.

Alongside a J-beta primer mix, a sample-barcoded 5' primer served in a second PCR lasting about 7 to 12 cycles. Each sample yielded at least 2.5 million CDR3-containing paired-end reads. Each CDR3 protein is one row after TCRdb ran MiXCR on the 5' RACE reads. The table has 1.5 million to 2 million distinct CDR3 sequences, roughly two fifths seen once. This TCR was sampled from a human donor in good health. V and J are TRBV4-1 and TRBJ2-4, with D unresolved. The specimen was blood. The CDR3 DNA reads TGCGCCAGCAGCCAAGAAGTCTGGGCGCCTCAGTACTTC. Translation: CASSQEVWAPQYF.